One sample yielded the 32 T cell receptor beta chains listed below, sequenced in a study of spatial heterogeneity in lung cancer. Study-wide results and limits: Expanded alpha and beta TCR counts within tumors tracked tumor mutation counts.

Their target antigens are unknown. TCRdb reprocessed the 5' RACE reads with MiXCR, giving one entry per CDR3 protein. Of approximately 9,600 distinct CDR3 sequences in the sample, 12% are singletons; the top ten hold roughly a tenth. Time point denoted: sample taken at primary tumor resection. This specimen was lung tumor tissue, taken at surgery. The receptors come from a male donor with early-stage non-small cell lung cancer.

In this sample, this clonotype turned up a few times. Because the library targeted alpha chains, this beta chain is an off-target read whose size means little. The chain links TRBV12-3 or TRBV12-4 to TRBJ2-5; TRBD1 aligns across 9 bases. V lost 9 bases and J lost 7; bases outside the gene matches: 15. The CDR3 totals 15 residues. CDR3 DNA sequence: TGTGCCAGTACTACCGGGACAGGGCCAGGCCGGACCCAGTACTTC. It translates to CASTTGTGPGRTQYF.

In its sample, this clonotype was seen many times. This beta chain slipped into a library made for alpha chains as a stray read, so its size is not meaningful. The chain combines TRBV3-1 with TRBJ2-2; D is perhaps TRBD1 or TRBD2 (5 bases each). V gave up 1 base and J gave up 4 bases, with 10 bases separating them. CDR1 and CDR2 (germline): LGHDT, YNNKEL (reference sequence). The length of the CDR3 is 15 residues. This chain's CDR3 is CASSQVSGTTGELFF. CDR3 DNA: TGTGCCAGCAGCCAAGTATCAGGGACCACCGGGGAGCTGTTTTTT.

This clonotype was seen repeatedly, ten times or more. A library made for alpha chains picked up this beta chain off target, so its size means little. The rearrangement uses TRBV20-1 and TRBJ1-4; D unclear. V shed 0 bases and J shed 6 bases, with 11 bases lying between them. Germline-derived CDR1 and CDR2 are DFQATT and SNEGSKA (reference sequence). The length of the CDR3 is 14 residues. CDR3 loop: CSARDDRTDEKLFF. Here the CDR3 DNA reads TGCAGTGCTAGAGATGACCGAACCGATGAAAAACTGTTTTTT.

This clonotype has a count of ten or more. Within a library made for alpha chains, this beta chain is off target, and its count is uninformative. This chain's CDR3 is CSSGEGGNQPQHF. For the CDR3, the DNA is TGCAGCTCGGGCGAAGGGGGAAATCAGCCCCAGCATTTT. The V and J genes are TRBV29-1 and TRBJ1-5; TRBD1 might be the D (6 bases). Trimming took 8 bases from V and 4 from J, leaving 15 bases between them. The V gene's germline CDR1 is SQVTM and CDR2 ANQGSEA. CDR3 length: 13 amino acids.

Only a few counts were recorded for this clonotype. This beta chain was picked up by a library intended for alpha chains and is off target, so its count carries little meaning. In DNA, the CDR3 is TGTGCCAGCAGCCCCACGACAGATACGCAGTATTTT. Protein sequence: CASSPTTDTQYF. The chain has TRBV7-8 and TRBJ2-3, with D unclear. V lost 5 bases and J lost 3, with 6 bases in between. The CDR3 totals 12 residues. Germline CDR1 is SGHVS and CDR2 is FQNEAQ. Drawing the rest from reference TRBV7-8 and TRBJ2-3, the complete variable domain is GAGVSQSPRYKVAKRGQDVALRCDPISGHVSLFWYQQALGQGPEFLTYFQNEAQLDKSGLPSDRFFAERPEGSVSTLKIQRTQQEDSAVYLCASSPTTDTQYFGPGTRLTVL.

By frequency in the sample, this clonotype is medium-sized (0.01 to 0.1%). This beta chain is off target for a library built for alpha chains, so its abundance means little. CDR3 sequence reads: CASSNTSGITDTQYF. In DNA, the CDR3 is TGTGCCAGCAGCAACACTAGCGGGATCACAGATACGCAGTATTTT. This chain connects TRBV9 to TRBJ2-3; 10 nucleotides align to TRBD2. This CDR3 region has 15 residues. Trimming at V came to 4 bases and at J to 2 bases, leaving 4 bases not matched to a gene. CDR1 and CDR2 from the germline V gene are SGDLS and YYNGEE.

Comments on this clonotype: This beta chain is a stray sequence in a library constructed for alpha chains; its clone size is not meaningful. J is TRBJ2-2 and V is TRBV20-1; D gene unclear. CDR1 is DFQATT, CDR2 SNEGSKA, per germline (reference sequence). CDR3 length: 13 amino acids. Trimming removed 3 bases from V and 0 bases from J, with 5 bases in between. CDR3 sequence (DNA): TGCAGTGCTAGGGTAGCGAACACCGGGGAGCTGTTTTTT. Translated: CSARVANTGELFF.

Points on this clonotype: For a library built for alpha chains, this beta chain is a stray read; little rests on its size. The chain combines TRBV12-3 or TRBV12-4 with TRBJ2-6; no firm D call. With 7 bases removed from V and 3 bases from J, the gap between germline ends came to 7 bases. The CDR3 has 13 amino acids. Here the CDR3 DNA reads TGTGCCAGCAACCCTAGTGGGGCCAACGTCCTGACTTTC. This translates into CASNPSGANVLTF.

This clonotype was recorded many times. This beta chain is an unintended read in a library built for alpha chains; its size means little. This chain links TRBV29-1 with TRBJ2-3; D may be TRBD1 (5 bases). V was cut by 4 bases and J by 3 bases, with 11 bases left in between. Germline V CDR1 and CDR2: SQVTM, ANQGSEA. The CDR3 spans 13 residues. The CDR3 reads CSVAQGGTDTQYF. CDR3 nucleotides: TGCAGCGTTGCCCAGGGTGGTACAGATACGCAGTATTTT.

A remark on this clonotype: This beta chain represents an off-target read in a library built for alpha chains; its size is of limited meaning. The rearrangement uses TRBV6-1 and TRBJ1-1; 10 bases align to TRBD1. This CDR3 has 14 amino acids. V shed 6 bases, J shed 4 bases, and the junction held 5 bases outside the gene matches. Germline CDR1 is MNHNS and CDR2 is SASEGT. The CDR3 nucleotides read TGTGCCAGCAGCTCGGGACAGGGGCCCACTGAAGCTTTCTTT. Translating gives CASSSGQGPTEAFF.

By share of the sample, this clonotype is medium-sized. This beta chain came through as a stray read in a library set up for alpha chains, and its size says little. The rearrangement joins TRBV12-3 or TRBV12-4 to TRBJ1-2; no reliable D call. Trimming took off 5 bases at V and 4 bases at J, with 5 bases between the two ends. The CDR3 runs to 11 residues. CDR3 region: CASSGSYGYTF. Here the CDR3 DNA reads TGTGCCAGCAGTGGGTCCTATGGCTACACCTTC.

In its sample, this clonotype ranks as medium-sized. As an off-target read in a library built for alpha chains, this beta chain has a frequency of little significance. V and J are TRBV24-1 and TRBJ2-2; perhaps TRBD1 as D (6 bases). The CDR3 consists of 13 residues. V lost 6 bases, J lost 6 bases, and 10 bases lay in between. CDR1 is KGHDR and CDR2 is SFDVKD in the germline V gene. This CDR3 reads CATSQQGPGELFF. CDR3 nucleotides: TGTGCCACCAGTCAACAGGGCCCCGGGGAGCTGTTTTTT.

This clonotype is deemed medium-sized. The library was built for alpha chains, so this beta chain is an off-target read and its size means little. The chain employs TRBV10-1 and TRBJ2-4; no clear D gene. Deletions cut 7 bases from V and 4 bases from J, with 20 bases between. The length of the CDR3 is 16 residues. CDR1 is WNHNN and CDR2 is SYGVQD in the germline V gene (reference sequence). This CDR3 is CASNPGLPPKKNIQYF. CDR3 bases: TGCGCCAGCAACCCGGGCCTCCCCCCCAAGAAAAACATTCAGTACTTC.

There are many counts of this clonotype. Because this beta chain is a stray read in a library intended to capture alpha chains, its abundance should not be given much weight. V and J are TRBV4-2 and TRBJ2-2; 8 nucleotides match TRBD2. V trimming: 1 base; J trimming: 8 bases; junction bases outside the gene matches: 12. Germline CDR1 is LGHNA and CDR2 is YNFKEQ. This CDR3 spans 17 amino acids. The DNA for the CDR3 is TGTGCCAGCAGCCAAGCACTGGAAGCGGGAGAGGCGGGGGAGCTGTTTTTT. This gives the protein CASSQALEAGEAGELFF.

In this sample, this clonotype turned up many times. This beta chain is a stray sequence in a library constructed for alpha chains; its clone size is not meaningful. The V call is TRBV7-9, the J call TRBJ2-3, with 8 bases identical to TRBD2. The CDR3 spans 16 residues. Germline assignment: CDR1 SEHNR and CDR2 FQNEAQ (reference sequence). The V and J ends lost 5 bases and 2 bases, in that order; junction bases with no gene match: 9. The CDR3 bases are TGTGCCAGCAGCCCAGAACTAGCGGACGTCACAGATACGCAGTATTTT. This sequence encodes CASSPELADVTDTQYF.

This clonotype is classed as medium-sized. This beta chain represents an off-target read in a library built for alpha chains; its size is of limited meaning. The V gene is TRBV19, the J gene TRBJ1-5; D gene unclear. V was pared by 5 bases and J by 7 bases, with 12 bases between. The germline CDR1 and CDR2 sequences are LNHDA and SQIVND (reference sequence). CDR3 size: 13 residues. This chain's CDR3 is CASSDQGRQPQHF. The CDR3 region has the DNA TGTGCCAGTAGTGATCAAGGCAGACAGCCCCAGCATTTT.

This clonotype was seen many times. This beta chain lies outside the target of a library built for alpha chains; its clone size means little. V is TRBV5-1 and J is TRBJ2-5, with D possibly being TRBD1 (6 bases). The CDR3 has 16 residues. Trimming took 0 bases from V and 2 from J, leaving 14 bases between them. The germline V gene encodes CDR1 SGHRS and CDR2 YFSETQ. The CDR3 loop is CASSLVFGRGQETQYF. DNA for the CDR3: TGCGCCAGCAGCTTGGTATTCGGCAGGGGTCAAGAGACCCAGTACTTC.

With regard to this clonotype: Little can be read into the size of this beta chain, an off-target read in a library designed for alpha chains. The chain has TRBV20-1 and TRBJ2-3; 11 bases fit TRBD2. Looked up from germline, CDR1 is DFQATT and CDR2 is SNEGSKA (reference sequence). This CDR3 has 14 amino acids. Unmatched junction bases numbered 4, after V lost 5 bases and J lost 3 bases. Here the CDR3 DNA reads TGCAGTGCTCGGACTAGCGGGTTGACAGATACGCAGTATTTT. Translation: CSARTSGLTDTQYF.

In this sample, this clonotype turned up many times. As an off-target read in a library built for alpha chains, this beta chain has a frequency of little significance. The rearrangement links TRBV7-8 to TRBJ2-7; unclear D gene. The V gene's germline CDR1 is SGHVS and CDR2 FQNEAQ. With 3 bases removed from V and 5 bases from J, the gap between germline ends came to 8 bases. This CDR3 region has 12 residues. The chain's CDR3 is CASSLSPNEQYF. The CDR3 bases are TGTGCCAGCAGCTTGTCCCCCAACGAGCAGTACTTC.

Judged by abundance, this clonotype is medium-sized (0.01 to 0.1%). This beta chain slipped into a library made for alpha chains as a stray read, so its size is not meaningful. V usage is TRBV4-1 and J usage is TRBJ1-1; D is undetermined. The CDR3 consists of 16 residues. Germline lookup yields CDR1 MGHRA and CDR2 YSYEKL. The V end was cut by 4 bases, the J end by 0 bases, with 15 bases between. CDR3 bases: TGCGCCAGCAGCCCTTCGGATAGAGGAATGAACACTGAAGCTTTCTTT. This translates into CASSPSDRGMNTEAFF.

This clonotype was found many times. The library was built for alpha chains, so this beta chain is an off-target read and its size means little. Written as DNA, the CDR3 is TGCAGTGCAAAGACAGTGACTAGCACAGATACGCAGTATTTT. Its protein is CSAKTVTSTDTQYF. The chain combines TRBV20-1 with TRBJ2-3, with a weak D call TRBD1 (5 bases). The germline V and J ends were trimmed by 6 bases and 0 bases, with 13 bases remaining between them. Germline V gives CDR1 DFQATT, CDR2 SNEGSKA (reference sequence). The CDR3 is made up of 14 amino acids.

The table lists this clonotype with many counts. This beta chain is an unintended read in a library built for alpha chains; its size means little. The CDR3 DNA reads as TGTGCCTGGAAGGGGTACGTCACGTCTAATGAAAAACTGTTTTTT. Amino acids: CAWKGYVTSNEKLFF. This chain uses TRBV30 with TRBJ1-4; TRBD1 is a possible D gene (5 bases). Germline V CDR1 and CDR2: GTSNPN, SVGIG (reference sequence). The CDR3 is made up of 15 amino acids. Trimming removed 4 bases at V and 3 bases at J, with 15 bases between.

This clonotype was recorded many times. This beta chain lies outside the target of a library built for alpha chains; its clone size means little. CDR3 bases: TGTGCCAGGGACCTGGGACAACTCACAGATACGCAGTATTTT. Translated: CARDLGQLTDTQYF. This chain connects TRBV11-1 to TRBJ2-3; D is perhaps TRBD1 (6 bases). CDR3 length equals 14 residues. Trimming took off 9 bases at V and 2 bases at J, with 15 bases between the two ends. Per the germline V gene, CDR1 is SGHAT and CDR2 is FQDESV (reference sequence).

This clonotype was observed at least ten times. Because this beta chain is a stray read in a library intended to capture alpha chains, its abundance should not be given much weight. J is TRBJ2-7 and V is TRBV19, with D perhaps TRBD2 (6 bases). V was cut by 3 bases and J by 2 bases, with 11 bases left in between. There are 14 residues in the CDR3. The V gene's germline CDR1 is LNHDA and CDR2 SQIVND (reference sequence). CDR3 in DNA: TGTGCCAGTAGTATCCTAGCGTTAACCTACGAGCAGTACTTC. Translation gives CASSILALTYEQYF.

This clonotype has a count of ten or more. Because this beta chain is a stray read in a library intended to capture alpha chains, its abundance should not be given much weight. The rearrangement joins TRBV9 to TRBJ2-7, with TRBD2 matching 7 bases. V shed 4 bases and J 2 bases; nucleotides not matched to a gene: 6. The germline gives CDR1 SGDLS, CDR2 YYNGEE. The CDR3 contains 14 residues. CDR3 sequence: CASSLTGGAYEQYF. The CDR3 bases are TGTGCCAGCAGCCTGACTGGGGGGGCCTACGAGCAGTACTTC. Using reference TRBV9 and TRBJ2-7 for the parts outside the CDR3, the full variable domain is DSGVTQTPKHLITATGQRVTLRCSPRSGDLSVYWYQQSLDQGLQFLIQYYNGEERAKGNILERFSAQQFPDLHSELNLSSLELGDSALYFCASSLTGGAYEQYFGPGTRLTVT.

Ten or more counts support this clonotype. With the library built for alpha chains, this beta chain is off target and its frequency is not meaningful. V and J are TRBV7-2 and TRBJ1-2; D unresolved. The V gene lost 1 base and the J gene lost 5 bases, with 5 bases spanning the gap. Germline V gives CDR1 SGHTA, CDR2 FQGNSA. This CDR3 is built from 12 residues. The CDR3 sequence: CASSLDGYGYTF. For the CDR3, the DNA is TGTGCCAGCAGCTTAGACGGTTATGGCTACACCTTC.

This clonotype is labeled as medium-sized. The library was prepared for alpha chains; this beta chain is a stray read, so its frequency means little. This chain uses TRBV12-3 or TRBV12-4 with TRBJ2-7; possibly TRBD1 for D (5 bases). CDR3 length equals 14 residues. V was pared by 8 bases and J by 1 base, with 15 bases between. The CDR3, as DNA: TGTGCCAGCGGGCTGCAGGGCGGTTCCTACGAGCAGTACTTC. Amino acids: CASGLQGGSYEQYF.

This clonotype came up many times. For a library built for alpha chains, this beta chain is a stray read; little rests on its size. This chain connects TRBV6-1 to TRBJ2-7, with D perhaps matching TRBD1 or TRBD2 (5 bases each). The V end lost 2 bases, the J end lost 2 bases, and 16 bases lay between the germline ends. Germline loops: CDR1 MNHNS, CDR2 SASEGT. CDR3 length equals 16 residues. CDR3 protein: CASSERSIRETYEQYF. For the CDR3, the DNA is TGTGCCAGCAGTGAACGGTCCATCAGGGAGACCTACGAGCAGTACTTC.

On this clonotype: Within a library made for alpha chains, this beta chain is off target, and its count is uninformative. The genes are TRBV20-1 and TRBJ2-4; D is unclear. This CDR3 comprises 11 residues. Germline V CDR1 and CDR2: DFQATT, SNEGSKA (reference sequence). V lost 3 bases and J 6 bases, leaving 6 bases between the germline ends. CDR3 nucleotide sequence: TGCAGTGCTAGCGGCCTAAACATTCAGTACTTC. Translation: CSASGLNIQYF.

This clonotype is labeled as medium-sized. This beta chain represents an off-target read in a library built for alpha chains; its size is of limited meaning. This chain links TRBV20-1 with TRBJ1-2; a weak D match, TRBD1 (6 bases). The CDR3 runs to 12 residues. The V and J ends lost 4 bases and 4 bases respectively, with 10 bases between them. Germline V gene data show CDR1 as DFQATT and CDR2 as SNEGSKA (reference sequence). The CDR3 loop reads CSAIQDSYGYTF. The CDR3 nucleotides read TGCAGTGCTATACAGGACAGCTATGGCTACACCTTC.

This clonotype was picked up many times. The library was prepared for alpha chains; this beta chain is a stray read, so its frequency means little. The V call is TRBV29-1, the J call TRBJ2-1; 11 bases fit TRBD1. The CDR3 is 13 amino acids. The germline CDR1 and CDR2 sequences are SQVTM and ANQGSEA. The J segment lost 9 bases and the V segment lost 4 bases, leaving 5 bases of the junction unmatched. The CDR3: CSVAGQGAGEQFF. The CDR3 nucleotides are TGCAGCGTTGCCGGACAGGGGGCCGGTGAGCAGTTCTTC.

By its share, this clonotype is medium-sized (0.01 to 0.1%). Being off target in a library aimed at alpha chains, this beta chain has a size of little meaning. V and J are TRBV29-1 and TRBJ2-3, with 8 bases that match TRBD1. Germline V CDR1 and CDR2: SQVTM, ANQGSEA. The ends lost 7 bases at V and 2 bases at J; junction bases unmatched: 14. This CDR3 has 16 amino acids. The DNA of the CDR3 is TGCAGCGCCGCCAAGGGACAGGCCATAATCACAGATACGCAGTATTTT. Protein: CSAAKGQAIITDTQYF.